The 7 T cell receptor beta chains listed next were all sequenced from one sample in a study of siplizumab effects on memory and regulatory T cells (dated by TCRdb to about 2019). Library generation was performed with the immunoSEQ multiplex PCR assay. The immuneACCESS repertoire file appears here via TCRdb, limited to in-frame rearrangements. These files lack a portion of the clones; in checked studies, under half of the deficit traces to unresolved V genes, and the cause of the others is not known. Recorded for this sample are 95,000 to 100,000 clones; around 90% of them occurred a single time. 12% of the sample lies in the top ten. The material sequenced was non-Treg CD4+ T cells sorted from blood. The cell subset or site label for this specimen denotes: FACS-sorted unstimulated CD4+ non-regulatory T cells. These TCRs come from a human donor in good health.

The chain joins TRBV29-1 to TRBJ1-2; D ambiguous. CDR1 is SQVTM and CDR2 is ANQGSEA in the germline V gene. The CDR3 spans 9 residues. Trimming removed 0 bases from V and 7 bases from J, with 0 bases in between. DNA of the CDR3: TGCAGCGTTGAAGATGGCTACACCTTC. It is translated as CSVEDGYTF.

As to this clone: Other DNA sequences from this sample encode an identical CDR3 as well. The genes are TRBV10-3 and TRBJ1-5; 7 bases match TRBD1. CDR1 is ENHRY, CDR2 SYGVKD, per germline. V shed 0 bases and J 7 bases; nucleotides not matched to a gene: 6. The CDR3 sequence is 15 residues long. CDR3 residues: CAISESRTGVQPQHF. CDR3 DNA: TGTGCCATCAGTGAGTCCCGAACAGGGGTACAGCCCCAGCATTTT.

The V and J genes are TRBV6-5 and TRBJ2-5, with TRBD1 identical over 8 bases. With 6 bases clipped from V and 0 bases from J, the junction kept 6 bases outside the gene matches. The CDR3 consists of 15 residues. Germline V lookup: CDR1 MNHEY, CDR2 SVGAGI. CDR3 nucleotides: TGTGCCAGCAGGGCACAGGGGGGAAACCAAGAGACCCAGTACTTC. Translated: CASRAQGGNQETQYF.

This CDR3 is CASSSMRGTEAFF. The CDR3 DNA reads as TGTGCCAGCAGTTCAATGAGGGGAACTGAAGCTTTCTTT. This chain links TRBV27 with TRBJ1-1; weak D call: TRBD1 (5 bases). This CDR3 is built from 13 residues. The ends were cut back, 4 bases at V and 5 bases at J, with 11 bases in the middle. The germline gives CDR1 MNHEY, CDR2 SMNVEV (reference sequence).

This sequence joins TRBV7-2 and TRBJ2-5; 11 bases align to TRBD2. Germline loops: CDR1 SGHTA, CDR2 FQGNSA. The J segment lost 5 bases and the V segment lost 5 bases, leaving 10 bases of the junction unmatched. The CDR3 is 16 residues long. The CDR3 region is CASSPLSGRVQETQYF. Here the CDR3 DNA reads TGTGCCAGCAGCCCACTTAGCGGGAGGGTCCAGGAGACCCAGTACTTC.

The V call is TRBV29-1, the J call TRBJ1-2, with D maybe TRBD1 (5 bases). Between the trimmed V and J ends, which lost 0 bases and 5 bases, there was a span of 13 bases. Germline V gene lookup returns CDR1 SQVTM and CDR2 ANQGSEA. The CDR3 is 14 amino acids. DNA of the CDR3: TGCAGCGTTGAAGATCTTTGGGGGGGGTATGGCTACACCTTC. Protein: CSVEDLWGGYGYTF.

CDR3 in DNA: TGTGCCAGCAGCCCAACTAGCTACGAGCAGTACTTC. This encodes CASSPTSYEQYF. The rearrangement uses TRBV7-9 and TRBJ2-7, with D maybe TRBD2 (5 bases). V was clipped by 5 bases and J by 3 bases, with 8 bases between them. The CDR3 runs 12 residues. Germline CDR1 reads SEHNR; CDR2 reads FQNEAQ (reference sequence).